These T cell receptor beta chains were read from a single sample in a study of T cell responses to AZD1222 COVID-19 vaccine. Measured with immunoSEQ multiplex PCR; TCRdb has only the in-frame clones, and not every one. Of 120,000 or so clones in the sample, about 90% were seen once. Sequencing was performed on peripheral blood, taken 28 days after the second AZD1222 dose. Every receptor here comes from an adult who received the AZD1222 COVID-19 vaccine. Both conserved end residues are part of each CDR3. The D gene is left open where the match is weak. Only part of the rows carry a size: once, few, many, or a class if the clone is expanded.

D	V	J	size	CDR3
-	TRBV28	TRBJ1-5	-	CASRQNNQPQHF
-	TRBV6-1	TRBJ1-1	-	CASSESLNTEAFF
TRBD1	TRBV27	TRBJ1-1	-	CASSETGGWSEAFF
TRBD1	TRBV24-1	TRBJ1-3	-	CATSSGQASGNTIYF
-	TRBV7-6	TRBJ1-2	-	CASSFLMGRSRGGYTF
-	TRBV5-1	TRBJ1-2	-	CASSLEGANYGYTF
-	TRBV3-1/TRBV3-2	TRBJ1-3	once	CASSLWFGVSGNTIYF
-	TRBV7-9	TRBJ1-2	-	CASSRDRGYTF
-	TRBV6-5	TRBJ1-4	-	CALQAQGTDEKLFF
-	TRBV5-1	TRBJ1-6	-	CASSLEQGVVSPLHF
-	TRBV11-1	TRBJ2-2	-	CASSHWDTGELFF
TRBD1	TRBV5-1	TRBJ1-1	-	CASSLLDRAWGPNTEAFF
-	TRBV12-5	TRBJ1-2	-	CASGSYGYTF
-	TRBV3-1/TRBV3-2	TRBJ1-2	-	CASSQVLGSHGYTF
-	TRBV18	TRBJ1-4	-	CASSPLSMGREKLFF
-	TRBV7-2	TRBJ2-1	-	CASSFSQNNEQFF
-	TRBV7-2	TRBJ1-1	-	CASSFTISSNTEAFF
-	TRBV7-9	TRBJ2-1	-	CASSLAHSYNEQFF
-	TRBV28	TRBJ1-5	-	CASSFATLNNQPQHF
-	TRBV7-2	TRBJ1-3	-	CASSFRQSSGNTIYF
TRBD2	TRBV6-5	TRBJ2-1	-	CASSYGSGRAYNEQFF
-	TRBV5-1	TRBJ1-2	-	CASSLDGGVSLNYGYTF
-	TRBV3-1/TRBV3-2	TRBJ2-7	-	CASSQDWGRTTYEQYF
TRBD1	TRBV28	TRBJ1-2	-	CASSHSKWGTGDYGYTF
TRBD1	TRBV19	TRBJ2-2	-	CASSMGQGAGAGELFF
-	TRBV5-5	TRBJ2-7	-	CASSYVGGSYEQYF
TRBD1	TRBV11-2	TRBJ2-7	-	CASSDYRGSSYEQYF
TRBD1	TRBV28	TRBJ1-6	-	CASRTDRQGPSSYNSPLHF
TRBD1	TRBV28	TRBJ2-1	few	CASSLLGRRDRMEDEQFF
TRBD2	TRBV18	TRBJ2-2	-	CASSPIKGLAGKGITGELFF
-	TRBV10-1	TRBJ2-3	-	CASRGSTDTQYF
-	TRBV9	TRBJ1-2	-	CASSVEGLRIGYTF
TRBD1	TRBV5-1	TRBJ1-2	-	CASSLVVGGDGYTF
-	TRBV6-5	TRBJ1-1	-	CASSYTGQNTEAFF
-	TRBV12-3/TRBV12-4	TRBJ2-5	once	CASSLASRETQYF
TRBD1	TRBV3-1/TRBV3-2	TRBJ1-2	-	CASSRTLGGTGEYGYTF
TRBD1	TRBV13	TRBJ1-2	-	CASSLRQGAGGYTF
TRBD1	TRBV28	TRBJ2-1	-	CASSGTGVYNEQFF
-	TRBV18	TRBJ2-7	-	CASSSGAGTSSYEQYF